This T cell receptor (beta chain) was retrieved from a study of blood T cells in healthy people across ages. Overall study context: Template switching captured about one barcoded beta molecule per two T cells. Study-wide results and caveats: Unsorted PBMCs prevented conclusive naive versus antigen-experienced comparison.

It was with a sample-barcoded 5' primer and a J-beta primer mix that a second PCR of roughly 6 to 12 cycles was run. Each TCR beta cDNA got a 12-nucleotide random molecular identifier. MiXCR, run by TCRdb on the 5' RACE reads, gives a single entry per CDR3 protein. The sample yields about 800,000 distinct CDR3 sequences, about 42% seen once. Note on this clonotype: Its specificity is not known.

The receptor was derived from a man older than 75 in good health. Sequenced: blood.

The chain's CDR3 is CASQTGGWETQYF. DNA of the CDR3: TGTGCCAGCCAGACCGGGGGTTGGGAGACCCAGTACTTC. The V gene is TRBV7-2, the J gene TRBJ2-5; D is possibly TRBD2 (6 bases). The CDR3 length is 13 residues. Germline V gene lookup returns CDR1 SGHTA and CDR2 FQGNSA. The V end lost 8 bases, the J end lost 5 bases, and 15 bases lay between the germline ends.